The next 8 T cell receptor beta chains were all read from a single sample in a study of blood T cell repertoires in COVID-19. Assay used: immunoSEQ multiplex PCR; TCRdb lists only in-frame clones, some missing. The sample has about 250,000 clones, roughly 80% seen once; the top ten hold approximately 9.1%. The sequenced sample was peripheral blood. All receptors come from an elderly man with acute or convalescent COVID-19.

The CDR3 is CATSDPGQGGSDTQYF. The CDR3 DNA reads TGTGCCACCAGTGATCCCGGACAGGGGGGGTCAGATACGCAGTATTTT. The chain recombines TRBV24-1 with TRBJ2-3; 10 nucleotides line up with TRBD1. Germline V gives CDR1 KGHDR, CDR2 SFDVKD. The V gene end was trimmed by 3 bases and the J gene end by 4 bases; junction bases not matched to a gene: 6. The CDR3 is 16 amino acids.

The J gene is TRBJ1-1, the V gene TRBV19, with 7 bases lining up with TRBD1. V gave up 7 bases and J gave up 6 bases; unmatched junction bases: 11. Germline CDR1 and CDR2: LNHDA and SQIVND (reference sequence). The CDR3 has 14 amino acids. The CDR3 DNA reads TGTGCCAGTAACCGACAGGGTGGGGGAGCTGAAGCTTTCTTT. Amino acids: CASNRQGGGAEAFF.

The rearrangement uses TRBV28 and TRBJ1-1; D possibly corresponds to TRBD1 (6 bases). The CDR3 has 15 residues. V dropped 1 base and J dropped 0 bases, with 9 bases sitting between them. Germline V gene data show CDR1 as MDHEN and CDR2 as SYDVKM. CDR3 nucleotide sequence: TGTGCCAGCAGTTTATACAGGGTGCTGAACACTGAAGCTTTCTTT. This gives the protein CASSLYRVLNTEAFF. The variable domain in full, with the rest retrieved from reference TRBV28 and TRBJ1-1, is DVKVTQSSRYLVKRTGEKVFLECVQDMDHENMFWYRQDPGLGLRLIYFSYDVKMKEKGDIPEGYSVSREKKERFSLILESASTNQTSMYLCASSLYRVLNTEAFFGQGTRLTVV.

The V and J genes are TRBV4-1 and TRBJ2-2; D unclear. This CDR3 comprises 17 residues. Per germline, CDR1 MGHRA and CDR2 YSYEKL. V dropped 0 bases and J dropped 2 bases, with 13 bases sitting between them. CDR3 amino acids: CASSQDPGYRNTGELFF. The CDR3 bases are TGCGCCAGCAGCCAAGATCCCGGTTACCGAAACACCGGGGAGCTGTTTTTT.

The chain recombines TRBV9 with TRBJ2-6, with 7 bases matching TRBD1. The CDR3 covers 16 residues. Per the germline V gene, CDR1 is SGDLS and CDR2 is YYNGEE. Germline trimming cut 3 bases from V and 4 bases from J; bases unmatched to any gene: 7. CDR3 sequence (DNA): TGTGCCAGCAGCGCCGCAGGACAGGTCGGGGCCAACGTCCTGACTTTC. Protein product: CASSAAGQVGANVLTF.

The chain recombines TRBV24-1 with TRBJ2-7; TRBD2 might be the D (5 bases). Trimming cost V 5 bases and J 5 bases, with 9 bases left between them. Per the germline V gene, CDR1 is KGHDR and CDR2 is SFDVKD. The CDR3 loop spans 12 amino acids. CDR3: CATSGTDDEQYF. The CDR3 nucleotides read TGTGCCACCAGTGGGACTGATGACGAGCAGTACTTC.

The J gene is TRBJ2-5, the V gene TRBV7-3; 7 bases map to TRBD1. J gave up 1 base and V 1 base, and 6 bases lay outside the gene matches. The CDR3 contains 16 residues. CDR1 and CDR2 (germline): SGHTA, FQGTGA. CDR3 DNA sequence: TGTGCCAGCAGCTTAAACCCAGGGGGATCCCAAGAGACCCAGTACTTC. This gives the protein CASSLNPGGSQETQYF.

The chain carries TRBV4-1 and TRBJ1-4; TRBD1 is a possible D gene (6 bases). Trimming shortened V by 1 base and J by 6 bases, and 12 bases separated the two germline ends. There are 15 residues in the CDR3. CDR1 and CDR2 (germline): MGHRA, YSYEKL. Here the CDR3 reads CASSQVAGAYEKLFF. CDR3 coding DNA: TGCGCCAGCAGCCAAGTGGCAGGGGCGTATGAAAAACTGTTTTTT.